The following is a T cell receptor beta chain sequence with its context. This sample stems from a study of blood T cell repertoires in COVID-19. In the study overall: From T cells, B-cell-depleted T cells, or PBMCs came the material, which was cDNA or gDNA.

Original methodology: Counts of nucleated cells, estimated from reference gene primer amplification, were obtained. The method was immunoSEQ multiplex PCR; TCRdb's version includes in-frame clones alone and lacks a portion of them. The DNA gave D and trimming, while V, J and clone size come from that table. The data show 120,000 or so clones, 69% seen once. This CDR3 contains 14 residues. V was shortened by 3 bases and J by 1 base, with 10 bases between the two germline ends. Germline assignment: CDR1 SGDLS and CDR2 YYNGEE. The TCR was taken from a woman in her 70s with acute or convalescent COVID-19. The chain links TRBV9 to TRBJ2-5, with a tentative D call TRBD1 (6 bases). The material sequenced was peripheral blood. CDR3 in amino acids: CASSATGFQETQYF. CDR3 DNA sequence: TGTGCCAGCAGCGCCACAGGGTTCCAAGAGACCCAGTACTTC.